Each of the 7 T cell receptor delta chains below was sequenced from the same sample in a study of gamma-delta T cells after stem cell transplantation. TCRdb called clones from the RT-PCR reads again using CATT. The data contain about 2,600 delta-chain clones, around 2.7% of them seen just once; the ten biggest clones take up roughly 50%. The sample was gamma-delta T cells. These receptors all stem from a human donor. It is not recorded whose cells these are; they may come from a transplant donor.

This clone is deemed medium-sized. This chain uses TRDV1 with TRDJ1, with 7 bases identical to TRDD3. The CDR3 has 22 residues. The ends lost 1 base at V and 0 bases at J; junction bases unmatched: 23. The V gene's germline CDR1 is TSWWSYY and CDR2 QGS. The CDR3 DNA follows: TGTGCTCTTGGGGAACCTAGCATCACCGTACTGGGGATGGGTTGGTACACCGATAAACTCATCTTT. Translating gives CALGEPSITVLGMGWYTDKLIF.

As for this clone: TCRdb attributes to this sequence the protein of a much larger clone, which differs from the DNA translation at residue 15; a read error is likely, and the protein displayed is translated from the DNA. This rearrangement joins TRDV2 to TRDJ1; TRDD3 matches at 11 bases. The CDR3 sequence is 16 residues long. CDR1 and CDR2 (germline): GEAIGNYY, EKD. CDR3 nucleotides: TGTGCCTGTGAGTCCCTACTGGGGGATAACACCGATAAACTCACCTTT. Residues: CACESLLGDNTDKLTF.

By share, this clone counts as medium-sized (0.01 to 0.1%). The gene calls are TRDV2 and TRDJ1; TRDD3 might be the D (5 bases). Germline CDR1 GEAIGNYY, CDR2 EKD. The CDR3 totals 19 residues. The V end lost 0 bases, the J end lost 0 bases, and 22 bases lay between the germline ends. CDR3 DNA: TGTGCCTGTGACACCGTTGGGATGGATGTCTCGGGGGACACCGATAAACTCATCTTT. Its translation is CACDTVGMDVSGDTDKLIF.

Of note for this clone: TCRdb's listed protein matches a much larger clone and diverges from this DNA's translation at residue 3, likely through a read error; the protein shown comes from the DNA. The CDR3 bases are TGTGCCCGTGACACCGCTGGGGGCCTGAGAAGCTCCTGGGACACCCGACAGATGTTTTTC. It specifies CARDTAGGLRSSWDTRQMFF. The rearrangement links TRDV2 to TRDJ3, with 7 nucleotides matching TRDD3. The germline CDR1 and CDR2 sequences are GEAIGNYY and EKD. This CDR3 region has 20 residues.

This clone showed up just a few times. A much larger clone sits a single nucleotide away, making a read error possible. Other DNA sequences from this sample encode an identical CDR3 as well. The chain couples TRDV1 to TRDJ1; 7 nucleotides agree with TRDD3. The length of the CDR3 is 18 residues. V gave up 0 bases and J gave up 1 base; unmatched junction bases: 11. The V gene's germline CDR1 is TSWWSYY and CDR2 QGS. Written as DNA, the CDR3 is TGTGCTCTTGGGGAACTATTGGCCGGGGGATCCTTCACCGATAAACTCATCTTT. This encodes CALGELLAGGSFTDKLIF.

A few counts support this clone. The chain links TRDV2 to TRDJ1; 13 bases align to TRDD3. The CDR3 is 19 residues long. J was trimmed by 0 bases and V by 0 bases; bases with no gene match: 9. Germline lookup yields CDR1 GEAIGNYY and CDR2 EKD. The CDR3 DNA follows: TGTGCCTGTGACACCTTACTGGGGGATACGCTGGGGTACACCGATAAACTCATCTTT. This gives the protein CACDTLLGDTLGYTDKLIF.

By sample fraction, this clone is medium-sized. Other nucleotide sequences in the sample specify the same CDR3. This rearrangement joins TRDV1 to TRDJ1; 7 nucleotides line up with TRDD3. The CDR3 is 24 residues long. Trimming cost V 0 bases and J 0 bases; bases outside gene matches: 28. Germline lookup yields CDR1 TSWWSYY and CDR2 QGS. The CDR3, as DNA: TGTGCTCTTGGGGAACTAGTGAACCCTTTCCCAACTTGCTACTGGGGAACGTACACCGATAAACTCATCTTT. It yields the protein CALGELVNPFPTCYWGTYTDKLIF.